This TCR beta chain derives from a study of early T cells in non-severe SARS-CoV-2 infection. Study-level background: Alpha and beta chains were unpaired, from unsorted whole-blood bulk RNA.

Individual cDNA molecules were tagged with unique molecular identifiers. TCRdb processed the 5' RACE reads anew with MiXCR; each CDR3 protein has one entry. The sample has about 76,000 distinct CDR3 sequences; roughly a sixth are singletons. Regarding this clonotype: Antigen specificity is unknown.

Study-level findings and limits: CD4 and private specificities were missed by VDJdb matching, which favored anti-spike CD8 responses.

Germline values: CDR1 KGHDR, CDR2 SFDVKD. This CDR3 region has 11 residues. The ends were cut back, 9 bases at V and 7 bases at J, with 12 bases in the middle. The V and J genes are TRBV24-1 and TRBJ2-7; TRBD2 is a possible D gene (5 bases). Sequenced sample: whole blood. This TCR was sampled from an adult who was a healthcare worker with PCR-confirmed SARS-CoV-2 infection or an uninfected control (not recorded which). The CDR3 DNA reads TGTGCCACCCCGACCCCGGGGGAGCAGTACTTC. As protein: CATPTPGEQYF.